Shown below are 6 T cell receptor beta chains from a single sample sequenced in a study of T-cell memory formation after mild COVID-19. TCRdb used MiXCR to reprocess the 5' RACE reads, holding one entry per CDR3 protein. The data contain hundreds of thousands of distinct CDR3 sequences, around an eighth of them singletons. Sequenced: PBMCs or a T cell subset sorted from them (not recorded which). The receptors originated from a man between 18 and 29 years old who had mild COVID-19 (a few samples of this study predate the infection). Cell type and time point are not known.

The V call is TRBV28, the J call TRBJ1-2; D gene uncertain. In germline, CDR1 is MDHEN, CDR2 SYDVKM. CDR3 length: 12 residues. Trimming removed 9 bases from V and 4 bases from J, with 12 bases in between. The CDR3 DNA reads as TGTGCCAGTAGAGCGGGAACCTATGGCTACACCTTC. Residues: CASRAGTYGYTF.

The CDR3 coding sequence is TGTGCCAGCAGCTTTGGACGAAGGGGGGCCCAAGAGACCCAGTACTTC. This gives the protein CASSFGRRGAQETQYF. The J gene is TRBJ2-5, the V gene TRBV2; D assignment may be TRBD1 or TRBD2 (6 bases each). CDR3 length equals 16 residues. Deletions cut 6 bases from V and 1 base from J, with 18 bases between. Germline V gene data show CDR1 as SNHLY and CDR2 as FYNNEI.

This clonotype was detected a few times. The chain carries TRBV5-1 and TRBJ1-1, with D tentatively TRBD1 (5 bases). Trimming pared 0 bases from V and 5 bases from J, leaving 20 bases between. The germline gives CDR1 SGHRS, CDR2 YFSETQ. This CDR3 contains 17 residues. The CDR3 here is CASSLDVVTMGVTEAFF. DNA for the CDR3: TGCGCCAGCAGCTTGGACGTGGTTACTATGGGGGTGACTGAAGCTTTCTTT.

CDR3 nucleotides: TGTGCCAGCAGCTTTCAGGCCCCTGGAAACACCATATATTTT. As protein: CASSFQAPGNTIYF. The chain recombines TRBV7-2 with TRBJ1-3, with no clear D. Trimming took off 3 bases at V and 2 bases at J, with 8 bases between the two ends. There are 14 residues in the CDR3. Looked up from germline, CDR1 is SGHTA and CDR2 is FQGNSA.

The V call is TRBV7-3, the J call TRBJ2-5; D gene uncertain. V lost 5 bases and J lost 7, with 14 bases in between. Germline V lookup: CDR1 SGHTA, CDR2 FQGTGA. CDR3 length: 13 amino acids. The CDR3 spells CASSPLGVGTQYF. The CDR3 DNA follows: TGTGCCAGCAGCCCCCTAGGAGTCGGGACCCAGTACTTC.

This clonotype came up a few times. The gene calls are TRBV6-5 and TRBJ1-4; tentative D call: TRBD1 (5 bases). This CDR3 is 15 amino acids long. V lost 5 bases and J lost 0, with 10 bases in between. Germline V CDR1 and CDR2: MNHEY, SVGAGI. The DNA for the CDR3 is TGTGCCAGCAGTGAAACAGGTGCAACTAATGAAAAACTGTTTTTT. Translating gives CASSETGATNEKLFF.